Listed here are 3 T cell receptor beta chains from one sample, sequenced in a study of OX40 agonist ivuxolimab in advanced cancers. The library was generated by the immunoSEQ multiplex PCR assay. The table was pulled from immuneACCESS by TCRdb, which kept in-frame rearrangements only. Such tables lose some clones; where checked, under half of the loss comes from unresolved V genes, and the rest has no known cause. The sample yields fewer than 120,000 clones; approximately 89% were counted once. Jointly, the top ten make up less than 0.35% of the sample. Specimen: CD4+ or CD8+ T cells sorted from blood, collected in a trial of the OX40 agonist ivuxolimab. The receptors were sampled from an adult with an advanced solid tumor such as melanoma, head and neck, liver or kidney cancer.

V is TRBV5-4 and J is TRBJ2-5; D possibly corresponds to TRBD2 (5 bases). Trimming removed 2 bases at V and 3 bases at J, with 11 bases between. The germline CDR1 and CDR2 sequences are SGHNT and YYREEE (reference sequence). CDR3 length equals 14 residues. The CDR3 is CASSFRTEEETQYF. CDR3 DNA: TGTGCCAGCAGCTTCCGGACTGAGGAAGAGACCCAGTACTTC.

The chain links TRBV15 to TRBJ1-1; D ambiguous. The CDR3 spans 14 residues. The germline V gene encodes CDR1 LNHNV and CDR2 YYDKDF (reference sequence). Trimming left V 1 base short and J 1 base short, with 7 bases between. CDR3 coding DNA: TGTGCCACCAGCAGAGGGTCAGGGAACACTGAAGCTTTCTTT. It is translated as CATSRGSGNTEAFF.

This chain connects TRBV7-9 to TRBJ2-1; TRBD1 matches 7 bases. Per germline, CDR1 SEHNR and CDR2 FQNEAQ (reference sequence). The length of the CDR3 is 15 residues. After removal of 5 bases from V and 6 bases from J, the junction contained 10 bases not matched to a gene. For the CDR3, the DNA is TGTGCCAGCAGCCCTCACCCTCGACAGGGCAATGAGCAGTTCTTC. It codes for CASSPHPRQGNEQFF.